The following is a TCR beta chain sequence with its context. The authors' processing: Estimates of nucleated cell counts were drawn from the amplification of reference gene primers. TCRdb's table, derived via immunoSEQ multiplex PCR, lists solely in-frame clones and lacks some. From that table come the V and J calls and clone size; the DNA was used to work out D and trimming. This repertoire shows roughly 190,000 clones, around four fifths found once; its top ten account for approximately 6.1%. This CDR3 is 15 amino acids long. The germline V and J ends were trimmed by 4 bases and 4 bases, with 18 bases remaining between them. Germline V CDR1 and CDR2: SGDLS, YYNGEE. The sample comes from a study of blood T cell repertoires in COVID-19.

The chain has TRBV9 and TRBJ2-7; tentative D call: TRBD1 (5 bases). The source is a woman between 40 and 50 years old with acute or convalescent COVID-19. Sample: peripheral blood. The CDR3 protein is CASSPRPSQGYEQYF. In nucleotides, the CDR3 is TGTGCCAGCAGCCCCAGGCCCTCCCAGGGTTACGAGCAGTACTTC.